The source of this TCR beta chain is a study of monozygotic twins with inflammatory bowel disease. About this clonotype: Its antigen is undetermined.

Broader study findings: Compared with healthy co-twins, IBD patients showed reduced TCRbeta repertoire diversity by inverse Simpson.

TCRdb processed the 5' RACE reads again and assigns one entry to each CDR3 protein, with no DNA. Reported are approximately 330,000 distinct CDR3 sequences; the ten largest clones contain 2% to 2.5%. The CDR3 sequence is 13 residues long. Germline loops: CDR1 SGHRS, CDR2 YFSETQ. The sequence was obtained from a human donor with ulcerative colitis or Crohn's disease, or a healthy co-twin of an affected twin (not recorded which). This chain connects TRBV5-1 to TRBJ2-1; the TCRdb D gene call, TRBD1, has no DNA to confirm it. The sequenced sample consisted of blood. CDR3 in amino acids: CASSHWGFDEQFF.